Below are 5 T cell receptor beta chains sequenced from a single sample in a study of blood T cell repertoires in COVID-19. Generated by immunoSEQ multiplex PCR, the TCRdb table keeps only in-frame clones and is missing some. There are 250,000 to 350,000 clones in the sample; approximately 90% occur only once, and about 2.2% lies in the top ten. Specimen: peripheral blood. The receptor source for this set is a woman between 50 and 59 years old who had recovered from COVID-19.

The chain joins TRBV7-2 to TRBJ1-6; 7 bases match TRBD1. There are 15 residues in the CDR3. The V gene's germline CDR1 is SGHTA and CDR2 FQGNSA. V lost 3 bases and J lost 7; bases outside the gene matches: 6. CDR3 in amino acids: CASSFRQGRNSPLHF. The CDR3, as DNA: TGTGCCAGCAGCTTCAGACAGGGTCGGAATTCACCCCTCCACTTT.

This clone occurred once. The chain couples TRBV7-2 to TRBJ1-1, with 7 bases identical to TRBD1. Germline V gene lookup returns CDR1 SGHTA and CDR2 FQGNSA. There are 19 residues in the CDR3. The V and J ends lost 5 bases and 0 bases, in that order; junction bases with no gene match: 18. In nucleotides, the CDR3 is TGTGCCAGCAGCCTAGGGACAGTTTCGTACCCAATTCTGAACACTGAAGCTTTCTTT. It yields the protein CASSLGTVSYPILNTEAFF.

This sequence joins TRBV5-1 and TRBJ1-1; TRBD1 agrees at 8 bases. V trimming: 5 bases; J trimming: 1 base; junction bases outside the gene matches: 4. Germline lookup yields CDR1 SGHRS and CDR2 YFSETQ. The CDR3 runs to 14 residues. CDR3 in amino acids: CASRDGQGNTEAFF. For the CDR3, the DNA is TGCGCCAGCAGGGATGGACAGGGGAACACTGAAGCTTTCTTT.

This rearrangement joins TRBV7-9 to TRBJ2-3, with TRBD2 as a possible D gene (6 bases). The CDR3 extends over 12 amino acids. Germline V gene data show CDR1 as SEHNR and CDR2 as FQNEAQ (reference sequence). The ends were cut back, 4 bases at V and 10 bases at J, with 12 bases in the middle. The CDR3 region is CASSSTRRAQYF. CDR3 nucleotide sequence: TGTGCCAGCAGCTCGACTAGACGAGCGCAGTATTTT.

The rearrangement joins TRBV7-8 to TRBJ1-5, with TRBD1 matching 9 bases. The CDR3 runs 15 residues. Trimming at V came to 5 bases and at J to 6 bases, leaving 8 bases not matched to a gene. Germline V gene sequence: CDR1 SGHVS, CDR2 FQNEAQ. The CDR3 spells CASSPRTGAGQPQHF. In nucleotides, the CDR3 is TGTGCCAGCAGCCCCCGGACAGGGGCTGGTCAGCCCCAGCATTTT.